Given below is one T cell receptor (beta chain) in context. Some clones are missing from TCRdb's copy, which holds only in-frame ones; the method was immunoSEQ multiplex PCR. The repertoire includes 43,000 or so clones, about 86% of them detected once, and under 40% sits in the top ten. The data originate from a study of OX40 agonist ivuxolimab in advanced cancers. CDR1 and CDR2 (germline): KGHSH, LQKENI. Trimming took off 4 bases at V and 0 bases at J, with 7 bases between the two ends. This CDR3 spans 14 amino acids. Sequenced material: CD4+ or CD8+ T cells sorted from blood, taken in a trial of the OX40 agonist ivuxolimab. The origin of this receptor is an adult with an advanced solid tumor such as melanoma, head and neck, liver or kidney cancer. V gene TRBV18 combines with J gene TRBJ1-3; D not resolved. CDR3 sequence reads: CASSQESSGNTIYF. Here the CDR3 DNA reads TGTGCCAGCTCACAAGAGTCCTCTGGAAACACCATATATTTT.